This T cell receptor beta chain came from a study of blood T cell repertoires in COVID-19. Data came from immunoSEQ multiplex PCR; TCRdb stores just in-frame clones and leaves some out. The data show a few hundred thousand clones, under 90% seen once. This clone was seen just once. The trim removed 4 bases at V and 8 bases at J, leaving 9 bases unmatched. The CDR3 runs to 14 residues. The germline V gene has CDR1 GTSNPN and CDR2 SVGIG (reference sequence). The sequence derives from a young woman who had recovered from COVID-19. V is TRBV30 and J is TRBJ1-2, with TRBD1 matching 11 bases. Input material: PBMCs or T cells enriched from blood (not recorded which). CDR3 coding DNA: TGTGCCTGGAATGACGGACAGGGGGCGTGGGGCTACACCTTC. Translated, it gives CAWNDGQGAWGYTF.